The T cell receptor beta chain described here comes from a study of cytomegalovirus exposure and HLA in healthy donors. Study-level results: A list of approximately 160 TCR beta chains associated with cytomegalovirus was given. In a later analysis, HLA-associated TCR beta chains were more clonally expanded than equally common others. Accurate predictions that matched the HLA-A and HLA-B alleles of most subjects were reportedly made from TCR beta sequences.

PCR primers comprised 60 Vbeta and 13 Jbeta primers. Sequencing was performed with immunoSEQ multiplex PCR; in TCRdb, only in-frame clones are kept and a portion is missing. In the table there are approximately 52,000 clones, 65% to 80% of which are singletons. This clone was seen a single time. Its antigen is unidentified. Nominally healthy donors provided the samples, though records likely missed some immune exposures. The germline V gene has CDR1 SGHRS and CDR2 YFSETQ. V was cut by 1 base and J by 3 bases, with 10 bases left in between. This CDR3 comprises 14 residues. The sample comprised PBMCs. This TCR was recovered from a man between 35 and 55 years old in good health and CMV-seropositive. V and J are TRBV5-1 and TRBJ1-1, with no clear D. The CDR3 DNA reads as TGCGCCAGCAGCTTGATGGGGAGGGACACTGAAGCTTTCTTT. As protein: CASSLMGRDTEAFF.